The clone carrying this T cell receptor beta chain was detected only a few times. Its antigen is currently unknown. Amplification of TCR beta CDR3 regions used RNA as the template. The HTBI primer set drove a first-round RT-PCR of the TCR CDR3. TCRdb processed the multiplex PCR reads anew with MiXCR; each CDR3 protein has one entry. The sample has roughly 700,000 distinct CDR3 sequences; about 18% are singletons. This CDR3 is 13 amino acids long. Trimming left V 8 bases short and J 2 bases short, with 11 bases between. Per germline, CDR1 SEHNR and CDR2 FQNEAQ (reference sequence). This specimen belongs to a study of T cells in Graves' hyperthyroidism and ophthalmopathy. The study's findings and limits: From stable hyperthyroidism, ophthalmopathy was separated by a 13 V-J model.

The authors deemed Graves' hyperthyroidism stable absent ophthalmopathy progression within 18 months. Uncontrolled infection, other autoimmune disease, pregnancy or lactation led to exclusion. Input material: blood. The receptor comes from a man over 45 with Graves' hyperthyroidism. J is TRBJ2-3 and V is TRBV7-9; D is ambiguous. The CDR3 DNA follows: TGTGCCAGCTGGACCGCTATCACAGATACGCAGTATTTT. This gives the protein CASWTAITDTQYF.